This TCR beta chain stems from a study of cytomegalovirus exposure and HLA in healthy donors. Regarding the study as a whole: The authors later found most CMV-associated TCR beta chains appeared HLA-restricted.

60 Vbeta and 13 Jbeta primers were used in PCR. In the source study's methods: A later analysis counted 65 million to 80 million unique TCR beta chains, some 12 million shared. TCRdb's copy holds only in-frame clones and misses some; the assay was immunoSEQ multiplex PCR. V, J and clone size reflect that table, while D and trimming were determined from the DNA. The sample has 200,000 to 250,000 clones; 77% are singletons. J gave up 4 bases and V 8 bases, and 11 bases lay outside the gene matches. CDR1 MNHEY and CDR2 SVGAGI come from the germline V gene. The CDR3 loop spans 15 amino acids. Remarks on this clone: Its antigen is as yet unknown.

The chain carries TRBV6-5 and TRBJ2-7; TRBD1 agrees at 10 bases. This receptor was obtained from a woman aged 60-75 years in good health and CMV-seropositive. The sequencing sample was made of PBMCs. In DNA, the CDR3 is TGTGCCAGCCTCCAAGGACAGGGGGGTGTATACGAGCAGTACTTC. Its protein is CASLQGQGGVYEQYF.